These 5 T cell receptor beta chains share one sample of origin, sequenced in a study of ipilimumab plus nivolumab after autologous stem cell transplantation. The table came from immunoSEQ multiplex PCR; TCRdb's copy has only in-frame clones and leaves some out. Among under 20,000 clones listed, around 81% were seen once. The material was PBMCs, obtained in a trial of ipilimumab plus nivolumab as post-transplant consolidation. These receptors were collected from a male donor with diffuse large B-cell lymphoma.

The chain recombines TRBV15 with TRBJ2-7; D is undetermined. V was trimmed by 5 bases and J by 0 bases, leaving 11 bases between them. This CDR3 has 14 amino acids. Germline V gene sequence: CDR1 LNHNV, CDR2 YYDKDF (reference sequence). For the CDR3, the DNA is TGTGCCACCAGCGCGCTCTCCAGCTCCTACGAGCAGTACTTC. As protein: CATSALSSSYEQYF. The full variable domain, with the rest looked up from reference TRBV15 and TRBJ2-7, is DAMVIQNPRYQVTQFGKPVTLSCSQTLNHNVMYWYQQKSSQAPKLLFHYYDKDFNNEADTPDNFQSRRPNTSFCFLDIRSPGLGDTAMYLCATSALSSSYEQYFGPGTRLTVT.

This rearrangement joins TRBV11-2 to TRBJ2-1, with 7 bases aligning to TRBD1. The CDR3 extends over 15 amino acids. Germline CDR1 reads SGHAT; CDR2 reads FQNNGV. The V and J ends lost 0 bases and 6 bases, in that order; junction bases with no gene match: 5. DNA of the CDR3: TGTGCCAGCAGCTTAGAGGGACAGCTGGGCAATGAGCAGTTCTTC. It encodes CASSLEGQLGNEQFF.

The chain joins TRBV11-2 to TRBJ1-1; TRBD1 might be the D (5 bases). The CDR3 is 15 amino acids. V lost 3 bases and J lost 1, with 12 bases in between. CDR1 and CDR2 from the germline V gene are SGHAT and FQNNGV. The CDR3 protein is CASSFQGGSNTEAFF. The CDR3 region has the DNA TGTGCCAGCAGCTTCCAGGGTGGTTCGAACACTGAAGCTTTCTTT.

The chain uses TRBV7-8 and TRBJ1-6; D gene unclear. The V gene's germline CDR1 is SGHVS and CDR2 FQNEAQ. Between the trimmed V and J ends, which lost 2 bases and 5 bases, there was a span of 10 bases. The CDR3 length is 15 residues. CDR3 bases: TGTGCCAGCAGCTTACTGAGCAGTAATAATTCACCCCTCCACTTT. This translates into CASSLLSSNNSPLHF.

This chain joins TRBV5-6 and TRBJ1-2; 7 bases align to TRBD1. Trimming at V came to 2 bases and at J to 5 bases, leaving 9 bases not matched to a gene. CDR1 and CDR2 from the germline V gene are SGHDT and YYEEEE. The CDR3 sequence is 15 residues long. DNA of the CDR3: TGTGCCAGCAGCTTTGGGACAGTCACTTTATATGGCTACACCTTC. Residues: CASSFGTVTLYGYTF.